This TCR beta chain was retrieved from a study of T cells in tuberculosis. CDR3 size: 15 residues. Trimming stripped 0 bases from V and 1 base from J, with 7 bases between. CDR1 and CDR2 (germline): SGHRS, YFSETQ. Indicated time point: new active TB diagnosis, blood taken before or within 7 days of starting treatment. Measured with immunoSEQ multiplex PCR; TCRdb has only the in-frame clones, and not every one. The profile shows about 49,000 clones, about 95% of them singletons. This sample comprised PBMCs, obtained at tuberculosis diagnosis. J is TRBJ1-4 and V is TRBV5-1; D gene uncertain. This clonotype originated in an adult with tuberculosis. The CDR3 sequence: CASSLDPGTNEKLFF. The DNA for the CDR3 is TGCGCCAGCAGCTTGGACCCGGGAACTAATGAAAAACTGTTTTTT.